Only a few counts were recorded for the clone carrying this T cell receptor (beta chain). Its target is unknown. These data originate in a study of immune evolution from preneoplasia to lung adenocarcinoma. General study results and limits: Normal lung had the highest top T cell clone frequencies. Later-stage lesions seemingly showed higher T cell density and diversity than normal lung. KRAS-mutant nodules had the highest T cell clonality.

This CDR3 has 15 amino acids. The germline V and J ends were trimmed by 3 bases and 2 bases, with 11 bases remaining between them. The V gene's germline CDR1 is SGHTA and CDR2 FQGNSA. Only in-frame clones appear in the TCRdb table, and some are missing; sequencing was by immunoSEQ multiplex PCR. The sample lists tens of thousands of clones; around 74% were seen once. Two lung cancer pathologists independently confirmed each histologic diagnosis. The chain has TRBV7-2 and TRBJ2-1; D might be TRBD2 (6 bases). What was sequenced was FFPE invasive lung adenocarcinoma tissue. This clonotype originated in a person between 55 and 69 years old with invasive lung adenocarcinoma. Some clones in this sample may be carry-over from other donors' samples. CDR3 sequence (DNA): TGTGCCAGCAGCTTCGATAGCGGAGCCTACAATGAGCAGTTCTTC. This translates into CASSFDSGAYNEQFF.